The 31 T cell receptor beta chains in this list originate from one sample, sequenced in a study of blood T cell repertoires in COVID-19 (dated by TCRdb to 2020 to 2021). Libraries were made using the immunoSEQ multiplex PCR assay. The table was pulled from immuneACCESS by TCRdb, which kept in-frame rearrangements only. Such tables lose some clones; where checked, under half of the loss comes from unresolved V genes, and the rest has no known cause. This sample has around 310,000 clones in its table, and about nine tenths of those were observed once. About 9.5% of the sample rests with the top ten. Source material: PBMCs or T cells enriched from blood (not recorded which). All receptors come from a woman aged 40-49 years who had recovered from COVID-19.

V is TRBV27 and J is TRBJ1-2; 11 nucleotides align to TRBD1. The CDR3 extends over 16 amino acids. CDR1 and CDR2 (germline): MNHEY, SMNVEV (reference sequence). The V segment lost 5 bases and the J segment 6 bases; nucleotides outside the gene matches: 11. CDR3 DNA sequence: TGTGCCAGCAGTCGGGACAGGGGGTTGTTAGTTCATGGCTACACCTTC. Translating it yields CASSRDRGLLVHGYTF.

The chain uses TRBV4-3 and TRBJ2-3; TRBD1 matches at 8 bases. The ends lost 0 bases at V and 1 base at J; junction bases unmatched: 3. The CDR3 runs to 16 residues. Germline assignment: CDR1 LGHNA and CDR2 YSLEER. CDR3 in amino acids: CASSQEWGQGTDTQYF. As DNA, the CDR3 is TGCGCCAGCAGCCAAGAATGGGGACAGGGCACAGATACGCAGTATTTT.

The CDR3 DNA reads TGTGCCAGCAGTCACCCGGTCGCAGATACGCAGTATTTT. This encodes CASSHPVADTQYF. The J gene is TRBJ2-3, the V gene TRBV6-2 or TRBV6-3; D gene ambiguous. V was trimmed by 5 bases and J by 4 bases, leaving 10 bases between them. Germline V gene lookup returns CDR1 MNHEY and CDR2 SVGEGT. The CDR3 covers 13 residues.

The CDR3 spells CATSSRLAGGNEQFF. As DNA, the CDR3 is TGTGCCACCAGCTCGCGACTAGCGGGAGGCAATGAGCAGTTCTTC. The chain couples TRBV15 to TRBJ2-1; 13 positions agree with TRBD2. This CDR3 has 15 residues. Unmatched junction bases numbered 4, after V lost 5 bases and J lost 6 bases. Per germline, CDR1 LNHNV and CDR2 YYDKDF (reference sequence).

The chain is built from TRBV5-4 and TRBJ2-7; 8 bases agree with TRBD1. CDR3 length: 15 amino acids. J was trimmed by 3 bases and V by 2 bases; bases with no gene match: 7. Germline CDR1 and CDR2: SGHNT and YYREEE (reference sequence). The CDR3 loop is CASSLRQGPNYEQYF. The CDR3 nucleotides read TGTGCCAGCAGCTTAAGACAGGGGCCCAACTACGAGCAGTACTTC.

This chain connects TRBV28 to TRBJ2-3, with 10 bases aligning to TRBD2. The CDR3 is 15 amino acids. From germline, CDR1 is MDHEN and CDR2 SYDVKM. Losses at the gene ends were 6 bases for V and 3 bases for J; bases not matched to a gene: 6. This CDR3 reads CASSPSGGATDTQYF. The CDR3 DNA reads TGTGCCAGCAGCCCCAGCGGGGGGGCTACAGATACGCAGTATTTT. Based on the CDR3 plus reference TRBV28 and TRBJ2-3, the full variable domain is DVKVTQSSRYLVKRTGEKVFLECVQDMDHENMFWYRQDPGLGLRLIYFSYDVKMKEKGDIPEGYSVSREKKERFSLILESASTNQTSMYLCASSPSGGATDTQYFGPGTRLTVL.

The chain has TRBV6-6 and TRBJ1-2, with 8 bases fitting TRBD1. CDR3 length: 16 residues. The J segment lost 0 bases and the V segment lost 5 bases, leaving 8 bases of the junction unmatched. Germline V gives CDR1 MNHNY, CDR2 SVGAGI (reference sequence). In DNA form, the CDR3 reads TGTGCCAGCAGTACCCCCCAGGACAGGGCTAACTATGGCTACACCTTC. Translated: CASSTPQDRANYGYTF.

The chain links TRBV5-4 to TRBJ2-1; 8 bases agree with TRBD2. From germline, CDR1 is SGHNT and CDR2 YYREEE (reference sequence). The CDR3 sequence is 15 residues long. The V segment lost 1 base and the J segment 3 bases; nucleotides outside the gene matches: 3. The CDR3, as DNA: TGTGCCAGCAGCTTGAAGCGGGAGATCTACAATGAGCAGTTCTTC. As protein: CASSLKREIYNEQFF.

The chain has TRBV29-1 and TRBJ1-1; 9 bases line up with TRBD1. Trimming took 6 bases from V and 3 from J; bases not matched to a gene: 5. This CDR3 spans 13 amino acids. Germline-derived CDR1 and CDR2 are SQVTM and ANQGSEA. CDR3 DNA sequence: TGCAGCGTGGGGACAGGGTGGGACACTGAAGCTTTCTTT. Translated: CSVGTGWDTEAFF.

The chain joins TRBV2 to TRBJ2-1; no firm D call. Germline V lookup: CDR1 SNHLY, CDR2 FYNNEI. The CDR3 spans 15 residues. Deletions cut 0 bases from V and 1 base from J, with 7 bases between. The CDR3 sequence: CASSEARNSYNEQFF. The CDR3 DNA sequence: TGTGCCAGCAGTGAAGCGCGGAATTCCTACAATGAGCAGTTCTTC.

The rearrangement uses TRBV28 and TRBJ1-1; 10 bases match TRBD1. CDR1 is MDHEN, CDR2 SYDVKM, per germline. The CDR3 is 16 residues long. With V trimmed by 5 bases and J by 3 bases, 9 bases remained unmatched. CDR3 DNA sequence: TGTGCCAGCAGTATTGGGACAGGGGATATGGACACTGAAGCTTTCTTT. Protein sequence: CASSIGTGDMDTEAFF.

The chain recombines TRBV11-1 with TRBJ2-2; D may be TRBD1 (5 bases). The V end was cut by 8 bases, the J end by 4 bases, with 11 bases between. The CDR3 is 13 residues long. Germline V gene data show CDR1 as SGHAT and CDR2 as FQDESV (reference sequence). This chain's CDR3 is CASSTVPTGELFF. The CDR3 bases are TGTGCCAGCTCGACAGTTCCCACCGGGGAGCTGTTTTTT.

The V gene is TRBV29-1, the J gene TRBJ1-2; D gene unclear. The CDR3 contains 14 residues. Deletions cut 1 base from V and 7 bases from J, with 16 bases between. The germline V gene has CDR1 SQVTM and CDR2 ANQGSEA. CDR3 sequence reads: CSVEGTVGEGGYTF. Here the CDR3 DNA reads TGCAGCGTTGAAGGCACAGTGGGTGAAGGTGGCTACACCTTC.

The chain joins TRBV7-6 to TRBJ1-5; a weak D match, TRBD1 (6 bases). V lost 1 base, J lost 6 bases, and 7 bases lay in between. Per the germline V gene, CDR1 is SGHVS and CDR2 is FNYEAQ. This CDR3 is 13 amino acids long. The CDR3 DNA is TGTGCCAGCAGCTTAGACAGGGTTCAGCCCCAGCATTTT. Its translation is CASSLDRVQPQHF.

The chain links TRBV13 to TRBJ2-3, with D possibly being TRBD2 (6 bases). The germline V gene encodes CDR1 PRHDT and CDR2 FYEKMQ (reference sequence). Trimming removed 0 bases at V and 2 bases at J, with 12 bases between. The CDR3 consists of 16 residues. Written as DNA, the CDR3 is TGTGCCAGCAGCTTAGGCTTGGAGGGACTCACAGATACGCAGTATTTT. It is translated as CASSLGLEGLTDTQYF.

This clone showed up just once. This chain links TRBV4-1 with TRBJ2-2, with D uncertain. The CDR3 has 13 residues. V lost 0 bases and J 8 bases, leaving 7 bases between the germline ends. Germline V gene sequence: CDR1 MGHRA, CDR2 YSYEKL. The CDR3 region is CASSQDSRGELFF. In DNA, the CDR3 is TGCGCCAGCAGCCAAGATAGCCGGGGGGAGCTGTTTTTT.

The chain joins TRBV28 to TRBJ1-1; D gene unclear. Germline-derived CDR1 and CDR2 are MDHEN and SYDVKM. V lost 3 bases, J lost 1 base, and 3 bases lay in between. The CDR3 extends over 12 amino acids. This chain's CDR3 is CASSFSNTEAFF. The CDR3 DNA is TGTGCCAGCAGTTTCTCGAACACTGAAGCTTTCTTT.

DNA for the CDR3: TGTGCCAGCAGCCAAGGACAGGACCCCTCGCCCCAGCATTTT. Its translation: CASSQGQDPSPQHF. The gene calls are TRBV3-1 (or the pseudogene TRBV3-2) and TRBJ1-5; a weak D match, TRBD1 (6 bases). V shed 1 base and J shed 9 bases, with 13 bases lying between them. Germline V gene sequence: CDR1 LGHDT, CDR2 YNNKEL (reference sequence). The CDR3 length is 14 residues.

The chain combines TRBV18 with TRBJ2-5, with 10 bases aligning to TRBD2. V lost 4 bases and J lost 3; bases outside the gene matches: 11. Germline CDR1 is KGHSH and CDR2 is LQKENI. This CDR3 has 17 amino acids. CDR3 DNA: TGTGCCAGCTCACTGGGCATAGCGGGGGGCGAGGAAGAGACCCAGTACTTC. Protein product: CASSLGIAGGEEETQYF.

The CDR3 sequence is CASSLGLASYNEQFF. The DNA of the CDR3 is TGTGCCAGCAGCCTAGGACTAGCATCCTACAATGAGCAGTTCTTC. This chain uses TRBV5-4 with TRBJ2-1; 8 positions agree with TRBD2. This CDR3 comprises 15 residues. Germline values: CDR1 SGHNT, CDR2 YYREEE (reference sequence). With V trimmed by 4 bases and J by 1 base, 4 bases remained unmatched.

The chain uses TRBV28 and TRBJ1-2; D is unresolved. The CDR3 is 15 amino acids. Germline V lookup: CDR1 MDHEN, CDR2 SYDVKM. With 2 bases removed from V and 0 bases from J, the gap between germline ends came to 10 bases. CDR3 amino acids: CASSLPATANYGYTF. CDR3 DNA: TGTGCCAGCAGTTTACCCGCTACAGCTAACTATGGCTACACCTTC.

The chain is built from TRBV5-1 and TRBJ1-1; D remains ambiguous. CDR3 length: 14 residues. Trimming stripped 4 bases from V and 4 bases from J, with 14 bases between. CDR1 is SGHRS, CDR2 YFSETQ, per germline. The CDR3 nucleotides are TGCGCCAGCAGCGTGGGAGCTTGGGCCACTGAAGCTTTCTTT. Amino acids: CASSVGAWATEAFF.

The chain couples TRBV6-5 to TRBJ1-5; D not certain. The germline gives CDR1 MNHEY, CDR2 SVGAGI. The CDR3 covers 14 residues. With 0 bases removed from V and 5 bases from J, the gap between germline ends came to 8 bases. Here the CDR3 DNA reads TGTGCCAGCAGTTACTCTAACCTACATCAGCCCCAGCATTTT. Its translation: CASSYSNLHQPQHF.

This clone was seen once. J is TRBJ1-2 and V is TRBV4-3; TRBD1 might be the D (5 bases). Trimming cost V 0 bases and J 7 bases, with 15 bases left between them. Germline CDR1 LGHNA, CDR2 YSLEER. The length of the CDR3 is 15 residues. This CDR3 reads CASSQDPGYLRGYTF. The CDR3, as DNA: TGCGCCAGCAGCCAAGATCCAGGGTATCTACGTGGCTACACCTTC.

The chain has TRBV3-1 (or the pseudogene TRBV3-2) and TRBJ1-2; D may be TRBD1 (5 bases). Germline CDR1 and CDR2: LGHDT and YNNKEL (reference sequence). The CDR3 covers 17 residues. Trimming removed 4 bases at V and 4 bases at J, with 22 bases between. The CDR3 region has the DNA TGTGCCAGCAGCCCCCCCGGGGGTCCCCTCAACTTCTATGGCTACACCTTC. Translating it yields CASSPPGGPLNFYGYTF.

This chain joins TRBV19 and TRBJ2-1; 12 positions agree with TRBD1. Per the germline V gene, CDR1 is LNHDA and CDR2 is SQIVND (reference sequence). The CDR3 contains 19 residues. Losses at the gene ends were 3 bases for V and 0 bases for J; bases not matched to a gene: 9. CDR3 DNA: TGTGCCAGTAGTATTAGGGGACAGGGGGCTATTAGCTCCTACAATGAGCAGTTCTTC. Encoded protein: CASSIRGQGAISSYNEQFF.

This chain uses TRBV29-1 with TRBJ1-1, with D possibly being TRBD1 (6 bases). Trimming shortened V by 4 bases and J by 3 bases, and 12 bases separated the two germline ends. Germline CDR1 reads SQVTM; CDR2 reads ANQGSEA. The CDR3 totals 13 residues. CDR3 loop: CSVVTGMDTEAFF. For the CDR3, the DNA is TGCAGCGTTGTAACAGGGATGGACACTGAAGCTTTCTTT.

The chain uses TRBV2 and TRBJ1-5; no definite D call. The CDR3 has 14 amino acids. Germline V CDR1 and CDR2: SNHLY, FYNNEI. V shed 2 bases and J shed 4 bases, with 9 bases lying between them. CDR3 amino acids: CASSESSRNQPQHF. The CDR3 DNA is TGTGCCAGCAGTGAATCGTCTCGTAATCAGCCCCAGCATTTT.

This chain uses TRBV27 with TRBJ1-1, with D possibly TRBD1 on 6 matching bases. The CDR3 runs 18 residues. Germline assignment: CDR1 MNHEY and CDR2 SMNVEV (reference sequence). Trimming pared 5 bases from V and 4 bases from J, leaving 26 bases between. The CDR3 region has the DNA TGTGCCAGCAGTCCATATCGCAGGGGATACGAACAGGGCACTGAAGCTTTCTTT. It specifies CASSPYRRGYEQGTEAFF.

The chain joins TRBV11-2 to TRBJ2-2, with unresolved D. V lost 2 bases and J 7 bases, leaving 2 bases between the germline ends. CDR1 is SGHAT and CDR2 is FQNNGV in the germline V gene. The CDR3 is 11 residues long. The CDR3 here is CASSLLGELFF. The DNA for the CDR3 is TGTGCCAGCAGCTTACTCGGGGAGCTGTTTTTT.

The rearrangement links TRBV6-2 or TRBV6-3 to TRBJ1-2, with D perhaps matching TRBD1 (6 bases). The V gene lost 0 bases and the J gene lost 6 bases, with 17 bases spanning the gap. This CDR3 spans 16 amino acids. In germline, CDR1 is MNHEY, CDR2 SVGEGT. CDR3 sequence reads: CASSYSKLTGRDGYTF. In DNA form, the CDR3 reads TGTGCCAGCAGTTACTCCAAACTAACAGGGAGAGATGGCTACACCTTC.